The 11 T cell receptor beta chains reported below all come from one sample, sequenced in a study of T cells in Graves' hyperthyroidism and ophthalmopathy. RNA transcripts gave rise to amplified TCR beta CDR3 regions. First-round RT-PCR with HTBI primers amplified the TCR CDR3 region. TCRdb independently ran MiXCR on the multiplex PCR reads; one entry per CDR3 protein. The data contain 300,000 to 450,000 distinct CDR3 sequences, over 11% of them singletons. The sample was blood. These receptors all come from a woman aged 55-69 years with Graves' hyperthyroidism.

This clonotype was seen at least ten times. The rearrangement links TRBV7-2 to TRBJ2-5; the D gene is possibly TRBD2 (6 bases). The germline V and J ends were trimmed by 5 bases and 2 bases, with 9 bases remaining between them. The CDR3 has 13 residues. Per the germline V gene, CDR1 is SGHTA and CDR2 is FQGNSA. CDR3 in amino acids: CASSHGLQETQYF. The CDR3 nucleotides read TGTGCCAGCAGCCACGGACTACAAGAGACCCAGTACTTC.

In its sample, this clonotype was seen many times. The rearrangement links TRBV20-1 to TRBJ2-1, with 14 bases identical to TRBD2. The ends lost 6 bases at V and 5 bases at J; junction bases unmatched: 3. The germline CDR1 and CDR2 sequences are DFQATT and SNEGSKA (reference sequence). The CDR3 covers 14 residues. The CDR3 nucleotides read TGCAGTGCCCTGGGACTAGCGGGAGACAATGAGCAGTTCTTC. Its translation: CSALGLAGDNEQFF.

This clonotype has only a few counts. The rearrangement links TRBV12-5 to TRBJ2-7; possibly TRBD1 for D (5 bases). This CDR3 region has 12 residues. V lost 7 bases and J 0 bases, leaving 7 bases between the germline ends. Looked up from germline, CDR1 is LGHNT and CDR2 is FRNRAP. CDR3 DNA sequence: TGTGCTAGTGCGACAGTCTCCTACGAGCAGTACTTC. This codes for CASATVSYEQYF. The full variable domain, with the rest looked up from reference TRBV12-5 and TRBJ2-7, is DARVTQTPRHKVTEMGQEVTMRCQPILGHNTVFWYRQTMMQGLELLAYFRNRAPLDDSGMPKDRFSAEMPDATLATLKIQPSEPRDSAVYFCASATVSYEQYFGPGTRLTVT.

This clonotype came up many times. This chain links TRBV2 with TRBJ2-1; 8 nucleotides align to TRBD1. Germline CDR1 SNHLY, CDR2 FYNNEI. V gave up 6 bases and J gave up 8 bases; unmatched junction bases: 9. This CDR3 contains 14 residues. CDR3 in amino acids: CASRAGQGIDEQFF. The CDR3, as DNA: TGTGCCAGCAGGGCCGGACAGGGAATAGATGAGCAGTTCTTC.

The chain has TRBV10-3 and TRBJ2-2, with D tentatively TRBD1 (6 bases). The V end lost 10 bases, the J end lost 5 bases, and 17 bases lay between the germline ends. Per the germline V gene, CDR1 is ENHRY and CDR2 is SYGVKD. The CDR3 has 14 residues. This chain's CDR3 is CATLPGQSTGELFF. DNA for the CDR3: TGTGCCACCCTACCGGGACAATCGACCGGGGAGCTGTTTTTT.

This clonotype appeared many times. CDR3 bases: TGTGCCAGCAAGAAGTCCCGGGACAGGGTCTACGAGCAGTACTTC. Its translation: CASKKSRDRVYEQYF. The V call is TRBV2, the J call TRBJ2-7; 9 positions agree with TRBD1. The CDR3 length is 15 residues. Trimming removed 7 bases from V and 3 bases from J; junction bases left unmatched: 10. Germline V gives CDR1 SNHLY, CDR2 FYNNEI.

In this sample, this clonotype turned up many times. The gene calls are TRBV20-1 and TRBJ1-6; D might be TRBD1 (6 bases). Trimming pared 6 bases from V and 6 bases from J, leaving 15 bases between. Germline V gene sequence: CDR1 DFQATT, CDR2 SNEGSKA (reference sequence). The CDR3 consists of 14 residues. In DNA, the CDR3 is TGCAGTGCCCGCCCCGGGGGCACTAATTCACCCCTCCACTTT. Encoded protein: CSARPGGTNSPLHF.

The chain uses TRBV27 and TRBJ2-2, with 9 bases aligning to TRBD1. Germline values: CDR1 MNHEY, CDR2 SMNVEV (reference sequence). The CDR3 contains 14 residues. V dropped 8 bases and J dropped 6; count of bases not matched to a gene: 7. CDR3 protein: CASLGQGSPGELFF. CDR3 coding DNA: TGTGCCAGCCTTGGACAGGGGTCCCCCGGGGAGCTGTTTTTT.

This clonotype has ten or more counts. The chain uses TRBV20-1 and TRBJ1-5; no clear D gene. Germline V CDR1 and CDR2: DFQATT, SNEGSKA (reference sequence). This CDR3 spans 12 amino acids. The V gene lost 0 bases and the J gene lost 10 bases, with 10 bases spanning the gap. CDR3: CSARDMLSPQHF. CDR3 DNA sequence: TGCAGTGCTAGAGATATGTTATCCCCCCAGCATTTT.

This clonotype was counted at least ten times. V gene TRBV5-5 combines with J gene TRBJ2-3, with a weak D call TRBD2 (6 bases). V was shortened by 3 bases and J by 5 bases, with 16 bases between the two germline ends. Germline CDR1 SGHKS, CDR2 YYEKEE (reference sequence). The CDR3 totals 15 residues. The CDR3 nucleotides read TGTGCCAGCAGCTCCCTCCCCGGGGGTGGAGATACGCAGTATTTT. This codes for CASSSLPGGGDTQYF.

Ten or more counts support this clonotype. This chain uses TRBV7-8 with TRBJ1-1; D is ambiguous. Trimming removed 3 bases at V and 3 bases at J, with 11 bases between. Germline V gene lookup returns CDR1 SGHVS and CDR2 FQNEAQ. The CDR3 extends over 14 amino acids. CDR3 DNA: TGTGCCAGCAGCTTGGGAGCCGAGTACACTGAAGCTTTCTTT. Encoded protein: CASSLGAEYTEAFF. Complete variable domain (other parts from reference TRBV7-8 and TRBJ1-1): GAGVSQSPRYKVAKRGQDVALRCDPISGHVSLFWYQQALGQGPEFLTYFQNEAQLDKSGLPSDRFFAERPEGSVSTLKIQRTQQEDSAVYLCASSLGAEYTEAFFGQGTRLTVV.